A selection of T cell receptor beta chains follows, all from one sample in a study of cytomegalovirus exposure and HLA in healthy donors. Sequencing was performed with immunoSEQ multiplex PCR; in TCRdb, only in-frame clones are kept and a portion is missing. This sample's table reports 110,000 to 150,000 clones. Sequencing was performed on PBMCs. The receptor source for this set is a male donor in good health and CMV-seronegative. The CDR3 runs from the conserved cysteine through the conserved F or W. D genes are given only for firm matches.

CDR3 DNA: TGTGCCAGCAGCTCGACAGGCATAAATCAGCCCCAGCATTTT
CDR3 protein: CASSSTGINQPQHF
D gene: -
V gene: TRBV5-6
J gene: TRBJ1-5

CDR3 DNA: TGCAGCGTTGATCGCCGCAGAGGTAGGAATTTT
CDR3 protein: CSVDRRRGRNF
D gene: -
V gene: TRBV29-1
J gene: TRBJ2-3

CDR3 DNA: TGTGCCAGTAGTATACGGGCAGGGGACACCGGGGAGCTGTTTTTT
CDR3 protein: CASSIRAGDTGELFF
D gene: -
V gene: TRBV19
J gene: TRBJ2-2

CDR3 DNA: TGTGCCAGCAGCTTAAGGGCGGGACAGGTGTCTGGGGCCAACGTCCTGACTTTC
CDR3 protein: CASSLRAGQVSGANVLTF
D gene: TRBD1
V gene: TRBV11-2
J gene: TRBJ2-6

CDR3 DNA: TGTGCCTGGAGTCCCATCAGACAGGGGGTGAGATCGCCCCAGCATTTT
CDR3 protein: CAWSPIRQGVRSPQHF
D gene: TRBD1
V gene: TRBV30
J gene: TRBJ1-5

CDR3 DNA: TGCGCCAGCAGTGAGTCCTTCGGGTACTATGGCTACACCTTC
CDR3 protein: CASSESFGYYGYTF
D gene: -
V gene: TRBV10-2
J gene: TRBJ1-2

CDR3 DNA: TGCGCCAGCAAGTTACAGGGGAGTGCTAACTATGGCTACACCTTC
CDR3 protein: CASKLQGSANYGYTF
D gene: TRBD1
V gene: TRBV5-1
J gene: TRBJ1-2

CDR3 DNA: TGTGCCAGCAGTTCCCTAGTCAGTCTCCTCACAGATACGCAGTATTTT
CDR3 protein: CASSSLVSLLTDTQYF
D gene: -
V gene: TRBV27
J gene: TRBJ2-3

CDR3 DNA: TGTGCCAGCAGCTTGGTGTCACGAGTGTACGGGAATTCACCCCTCCACTTT
CDR3 protein: CASSLVSRVYGNSPLHF
D gene: -
V gene: TRBV5-6
J gene: TRBJ1-6

CDR3 DNA: TGTGCCTGGAGTGTACTTGCCGGTGGAGAGACCCAGTACTTC
CDR3 protein: CAWSVLAGGETQYF
D gene: -
V gene: TRBV30
J gene: TRBJ2-5

CDR3 DNA: TGTGCCAGCAGTCCCGGGACAAGGGGGAGCACTGAAGCTTTCTTT
CDR3 protein: CASSPGTRGSTEAFF
D gene: -
V gene: TRBV28
J gene: TRBJ1-1

CDR3 DNA: TGTGCCTGGAACGGACAGGGCACAACTAATGAAAAACTGTTTTTT
CDR3 protein: CAWNGQGTTNEKLFF
D gene: TRBD1
V gene: TRBV30
J gene: TRBJ1-4

CDR3 DNA: TGTGCCAGCAGCTTAGCGCGCGGTCGGGAGCAGTTCTTC
CDR3 protein: CASSLARGREQFF
D gene: -
V gene: TRBV7-7
J gene: TRBJ2-1

CDR3 DNA: TGTGCCAGCAGCGCCTACAGCTCTGGAAACACCATATATTTT
CDR3 protein: CASSAYSSGNTIYF
D gene: -
V gene: TRBV9
J gene: TRBJ1-3

CDR3 DNA: TGTGCCAGCAAAGACAGCTATAGCAATCAGCCCCAGCATTTT
CDR3 protein: CASKDSYSNQPQHF
D gene: -
V gene: TRBV6-6
J gene: TRBJ1-5

CDR3 DNA: TGCACCAGCAGCGACAGCAGCTCCTACGAGCAGTACTTC
CDR3 protein: CTSSDSSSYEQYF
D gene: -
V gene: TRBV1
J gene: TRBJ2-7

CDR3 DNA: TGTGCCAGCAGCTTAGCGAGTCAGGGGGCATGGGAGCAGTACTTC
CDR3 protein: CASSLASQGAWEQYF
D gene: TRBD1
V gene: TRBV7-8
J gene: TRBJ2-7

CDR3 DNA: TGTGCCAGCAGCTTGGGGGCATCAGAGACCCAGTACTTC
CDR3 protein: CASSLGASETQYF
D gene: -
V gene: TRBV5-4
J gene: TRBJ2-5

CDR3 DNA: TGTGCCAGCAGCCGCGCCACTAGCGGGGGCTGGGAGACCCAGTACTTC
CDR3 protein: CASSRATSGGWETQYF
D gene: TRBD2
V gene: TRBV9
J gene: TRBJ2-5

CDR3 DNA: TGTGCCAGCAGCGTCACGGCGGCTGGAAACACCATATATTTT
CDR3 protein: CASSVTAAGNTIYF
D gene: -
V gene: TRBV28
J gene: TRBJ1-3

CDR3 DNA: TGTGCCAGCAGCTTAGATTCCTGGCAGGGGGGTAATTCACCCCTCCACTTT
CDR3 protein: CASSLDSWQGGNSPLHF
D gene: TRBD1
V gene: TRBV11-2
J gene: TRBJ1-6

CDR3 DNA: TGTGCCAGCAGCTCACCCGGGAGCGCTCTGGGACGGCTCTACGAGCAGTACTTC
CDR3 protein: CASSSPGSALGRLYEQYF
D gene: -
V gene: TRBV11-2
J gene: TRBJ2-7

CDR3 DNA: TGTGCCAGCTCCCCGGGGGGTTATCACGAGCAGTACTTC
CDR3 protein: CASSPGGYHEQYF
D gene: TRBD2
V gene: TRBV18
J gene: TRBJ2-7

CDR3 DNA: TGTGCCAGCAGCTTAGTCCTGTTCGAGCAGTACTTC
CDR3 protein: CASSLVLFEQYF
D gene: -
V gene: TRBV7-2
J gene: TRBJ2-7

CDR3 DNA: TGTGCCAGCTCACCTCAGGGGGGCAATGAGCAGTTCTTC
CDR3 protein: CASSPQGGNEQFF
D gene: -
V gene: TRBV18
J gene: TRBJ2-1

CDR3 DNA: TGCGCCAGCAGCCCGAGCCGCCCGGGTCAGCCCCAGCATTTT
CDR3 protein: CASSPSRPGQPQHF
D gene: -
V gene: TRBV4-3
J gene: TRBJ1-5

CDR3 DNA: TGCGCCAGCAGTGGGGACAGGGGCCCCTTCGAGCAGTACTTC
CDR3 protein: CASSGDRGPFEQYF
D gene: TRBD1
V gene: TRBV10-2
J gene: TRBJ2-7

CDR3 DNA: TGTGCCAGCAGAGAGAACAGCGGCCAAGAGACCCAGTACTTC
CDR3 protein: CASRENSGQETQYF
D gene: -
V gene: TRBV5-8
J gene: TRBJ2-5